The 27 T cell receptor beta chains in this list originate from one sample, sequenced in a study of T-cell memory formation after mild COVID-19. From the 5' RACE reads, TCRdb called clonotypes with MiXCR, one entry per CDR3 protein. This table holds roughly 400,000 distinct CDR3 sequences, more than 15% found once. Sequenced: PBMCs or a T cell subset sorted from them (not recorded which). The receptors originated from a man between 18 and 35 years old who had mild COVID-19 (a few samples of this study predate the infection). Cell type and time point are not known.

V is TRBV4-1 and J is TRBJ2-7, with a weak D call TRBD1 (6 bases). Germline assignment: CDR1 MGHRA and CDR2 YSYEKL. The CDR3 consists of 15 residues. Trimming removed 2 bases at V and 5 bases at J, with 16 bases between. The CDR3: CASSQSRSEGDEQYF. CDR3 sequence (DNA): TGCGCCAGCAGCCAAAGCAGGTCCGAGGGGGACGAGCAGTACTTC.

This clonotype was seen a handful of times. J is TRBJ2-2 and V is TRBV4-1; D is ambiguous. The V end was cut by 3 bases, the J end by 7 bases, with 6 bases between. Germline V gene data show CDR1 as MGHRA and CDR2 as YSYEKL. The length of the CDR3 is 12 residues. The CDR3 spells CASSQERGELFF. For the CDR3, the DNA is TGCGCCAGCAGCCAGGAGCGCGGGGAGCTGTTTTTT.

The rearrangement joins TRBV20-1 to TRBJ2-1; tentatively, D is TRBD1 or TRBD2 (6 bases each). V was cut by 0 bases and J by 15 bases, with 21 bases left in between. The CDR3 covers 14 residues. Per the germline V gene, CDR1 is DFQATT and CDR2 is SNEGSKA (reference sequence). CDR3 protein: CSAREVSRGPVLFF. The CDR3 nucleotides are TGCAGTGCTAGAGAAGTCTCCCGGGGGCCTGTTTTGTTCTTC.

This chain connects TRBV20-1 to TRBJ2-3, with 12 bases aligning to TRBD2. The CDR3 runs to 15 residues. The junction had 6 bases not matched to a gene; V was cut back by 5 bases and J by 3 bases. Germline V lookup: CDR1 DFQATT, CDR2 SNEGSKA (reference sequence). In nucleotides, the CDR3 is TGCAGTGCTGCCCCGACTAGCGGGGGAACAGATACGCAGTATTTT. It encodes CSAAPTSGGTDTQYF.

This clonotype was observed many times. V gene TRBV4-1 combines with J gene TRBJ2-1; D may be TRBD2 (5 bases). Trimming removed 3 bases from V and 11 bases from J, with 11 bases in between. Per germline, CDR1 MGHRA and CDR2 YSYEKL. The CDR3 is 12 residues long. CDR3 region: CASSHRGEKQFF. The CDR3 DNA reads TGCGCCAGCAGCCACCGGGGAGAAAAGCAGTTCTTC.

This clonotype was seen ten or more times. The chain carries TRBV28 and TRBJ2-5; D not resolved. V was shortened by 4 bases and J by 11 bases, with 14 bases between the two germline ends. The CDR3 extends over 12 amino acids. CDR1 and CDR2 from the germline V gene are MDHEN and SYDVKM. The CDR3 loop is CASSSAGEIQYF. The CDR3, as DNA: TGTGCCAGCAGTTCCGCCGGAGAAATACAGTACTTC.

The chain is built from TRBV4-3 and TRBJ2-3; D call uncertain. This CDR3 comprises 14 residues. Germline assignment: CDR1 LGHNA and CDR2 YSLEER. Trimming stripped 1 base from V and 2 bases from J, with 7 bases between. The CDR3 nucleotides are TGCGCCAGCAGCCAAGCGTCTGACACAGATACGCAGTATTTT. Its translation: CASSQASDTDTQYF.

The sample holds a few counts of this clonotype. This chain joins TRBV7-2 and TRBJ2-3; TRBD1 or TRBD2 may be the D gene (5 bases each). V was cut by 6 bases and J by 0 bases, with 13 bases left in between. Germline V CDR1 and CDR2: SGHTA, FQGNSA. The CDR3 is 15 residues long. CDR3 sequence reads: CASSPPGSSTDTQYF. In nucleotides, the CDR3 is TGTGCCAGCAGTCCCCCAGGGAGTAGCACAGATACGCAGTATTTT. The complete variable domain, with remaining parts taken from reference TRBV7-2 and TRBJ2-3, reads GAGVSQSPSNKVTEKGKDVELRCDPISGHTALYWYRQSLGQGLEFLIYFQGNSAPDKSGLPSDRFSAERTGGSVSTLTIQRTQQEDSAVYLCASSPPGSSTDTQYFGPGTRLTVL.

The chain joins TRBV5-1 to TRBJ2-1; 7 bases match TRBD1. Germline values: CDR1 SGHRS, CDR2 YFSETQ. J lost 7 bases, V lost 2 bases, and 15 bases had no gene match. The CDR3 is 17 residues long. The DNA of the CDR3 is TGCGCCAGCAGCTTAAGCCCATTCGAGACAGGGAAGAATGAGCAGTTCTTC. Translation gives CASSLSPFETGKNEQFF. The whole variable domain, filled in from reference TRBV5-1 and TRBJ2-1, reads KAGVTQTPRYLIKTRGQQVTLSCSPISGHRSVSWYQQTPGQGLQFLFEYFSETQRNKGNFPGRFSGRQFSNSRSEMNVSTLELGDSALYLCASSLSPFETGKNEQFFGPGTRLTVL.

This clonotype was observed a handful of times. The genes are TRBV7-9 and TRBJ1-6; unclear D gene. The germline CDR1 and CDR2 sequences are SEHNR and FQNEAQ (reference sequence). The CDR3 is made up of 13 amino acids. V was shortened by 8 bases and J by 4 bases, with 9 bases between the two germline ends. The CDR3 sequence: CASRPPYNSPLHF. For the CDR3, the DNA is TGTGCCAGCCGACCCCCTTATAATTCACCCCTCCACTTT.

V gene TRBV28 combines with J gene TRBJ2-7; D might be TRBD1 (5 bases). CDR1 is MDHEN and CDR2 is SYDVKM in the germline V gene. This CDR3 contains 13 residues. Trimming took off 3 bases at V and 2 bases at J, with 8 bases between the two ends. CDR3 sequence reads: CASSFGRAYEQYV. Written as DNA, the CDR3 is TGTGCCAGCAGTTTCGGCAGGGCCTACGAGCAGTACGTC.

The chain has TRBV9 and TRBJ2-1, with 7 bases matching TRBD1. With V trimmed by 4 bases and J by 1 base, 5 bases remained unmatched. This CDR3 contains 15 residues. Per the germline V gene, CDR1 is SGDLS and CDR2 is YYNGEE. CDR3 sequence (DNA): TGTGCCAGCAGCTCCCGACAGGGTTCCTACAATGAGCAGTTCTTC. Amino acids: CASSSRQGSYNEQFF. The full variable domain, in which reference TRBV9 and TRBJ2-1 provide the parts outside the CDR3, is DSGVTQTPKHLITATGQRVTLRCSPRSGDLSVYWYQQSLDQGLQFLIQYYNGEERAKGNILERFSAQQFPDLHSELNLSSLELGDSALYFCASSSRQGSYNEQFFGPGTRLTVL.

This clonotype was detected only a few times. Here the CDR3 DNA reads TGTGCCAGCAGCGTGAAGCGGGGGGGTAAACCCAAGGTATACAATGAGCAGTTCTTC. As protein: CASSVKRGGKPKVYNEQFF. This chain links TRBV9 with TRBJ2-1; 10 bases line up with TRBD2. V dropped 2 bases and J dropped 4; count of bases not matched to a gene: 15. There are 19 residues in the CDR3. Per germline, CDR1 SGDLS and CDR2 YYNGEE.

The CDR3 loop is CASSHPPREPDRVSAFF. The CDR3 coding sequence is TGCGCCAGCAGCCACCCCCCGAGGGAGCCGGACAGGGTGTCGGCTTTCTTT. The V and J genes are TRBV4-1 and TRBJ1-1; 8 bases are a match to TRBD1. With 3 bases clipped from V and 11 bases from J, the junction kept 20 bases outside the gene matches. Germline assignment: CDR1 MGHRA and CDR2 YSYEKL. The CDR3 loop spans 17 amino acids.

In this sample, this clonotype turned up a few times. The J gene is TRBJ1-6, the V gene TRBV20-1; no definite D call. V lost 3 bases to trimming and J lost 8 bases, with 14 bases between them. There are 14 residues in the CDR3. The V gene's germline CDR1 is DFQATT and CDR2 SNEGSKA (reference sequence). The CDR3 DNA follows: TGCAGTGCTAGGGCCTTACGATTATATTCACCCCTCCACTTT. This gives the protein CSARALRLYSPLHF.

The V call is TRBV6-4, the J call TRBJ2-3; a possible D gene is TRBD2 (7 bases). V lost 2 bases, J lost 4 bases, and 13 bases lay in between. The CDR3 is 15 amino acids. In germline, CDR1 is MRHNA, CDR2 SNTAGT. In DNA, the CDR3 is TGTGCCAGCAGTGACGGGGAGGGGGAGGCAGATACGCAGTATTTT. This codes for CASSDGEGEADTQYF.

Only a few counts were recorded for this clonotype. This chain joins TRBV10-3 and TRBJ2-3, with D maybe TRBD2 (6 bases). The CDR3 extends over 16 amino acids. The V end lost 3 bases, the J end lost 6 bases, and 19 bases lay between the germline ends. Germline V gene sequence: CDR1 ENHRY, CDR2 SYGVKD. CDR3 in amino acids: CAISDTGGAQTDTQYF. The CDR3 coding sequence is TGTGCCATCAGTGATACTGGCGGGGCCCAGACGGATACGCAGTATTTT.

The V gene is TRBV11-2, the J gene TRBJ1-1; D unresolved. Trimming shortened V by 8 bases and J by 2 bases, and 9 bases separated the two germline ends. Per the germline V gene, CDR1 is SGHAT and CDR2 is FQNNGV. The CDR3 is made up of 12 amino acids. CDR3 bases: TGTGCCAGCGGCAACATAAACACTGAAGCTTTCTTT. This gives the protein CASGNINTEAFF.

The chain carries TRBV18 and TRBJ1-2; maybe TRBD1 (5 bases). With 0 bases removed from V and 2 bases from J, the gap between germline ends came to 10 bases. Germline CDR1 KGHSH, CDR2 LQKENI. The CDR3 sequence is 15 residues long. In DNA form, the CDR3 reads TGTGCCAGCTCACCACCGGGGGGTCGGAACTATGGCTACACCTTC. Translated, it gives CASSPPGGRNYGYTF.

V is TRBV20-1 and J is TRBJ2-2, with TRBD2 identical over 7 bases. This CDR3 has 15 amino acids. Unmatched junction bases numbered 9, after V lost 6 bases and J lost 2 bases. CDR1 and CDR2 from the germline V gene are DFQATT and SNEGSKA (reference sequence). The CDR3 DNA reads TGCAGTGCATACGAGACGGGGGGAAACACCGGGGAGCTGTTTTTT. Protein product: CSAYETGGNTGELFF.

This clonotype has a count of ten or more. The genes are TRBV19 and TRBJ1-5; D not certain. Trimming took 3 bases from V and 3 from J, leaving 6 bases between them. Germline CDR1 and CDR2: LNHDA and SQIVND (reference sequence). This CDR3 is 13 amino acids long. CDR3: CASSIGNNQPQHF. CDR3 sequence (DNA): TGTGCCAGTAGTATCGGAAACAATCAGCCCCAGCATTTT.

The chain links TRBV5-1 to TRBJ2-5; D gene ambiguous. V dropped 0 bases and J dropped 5 bases, with 11 bases sitting between them. There are 14 residues in the CDR3. The germline gives CDR1 SGHRS, CDR2 YFSETQ. The chain's CDR3 is CASSLVLAWETQYF. CDR3 in DNA: TGCGCCAGCAGCTTGGTTCTGGCGTGGGAGACCCAGTACTTC.

This clonotype has more than one count but fewer than ten. The chain combines TRBV7-9 with TRBJ2-7, with D tentatively TRBD1 or TRBD2 (5 bases each). CDR3 length: 14 amino acids. Germline loops: CDR1 SEHNR, CDR2 FQNEAQ (reference sequence). V lost 5 bases, J lost 4 bases, and 15 bases lay in between. CDR3: CASSGGRRPYEQYV. The CDR3 nucleotides are TGTGCCAGCAGCGGGGGTCGTCGGCCTTACGAGCAGTACGTC.

The J gene is TRBJ2-7, the V gene TRBV7-6, with 12 bases aligning to TRBD2. The CDR3 extends over 16 amino acids. Trimming took 5 bases from V and 4 from J; bases not matched to a gene: 9. The germline CDR1 and CDR2 sequences are SGHVS and FNYEAQ. Here the CDR3 reads CASSQWTSGVDYEQYF. The CDR3 nucleotides read TGTGCCAGCAGCCAGTGGACTAGCGGGGTAGATTACGAGCAGTACTTC.

This clonotype was seen a handful of times. The chain uses TRBV5-4 and TRBJ1-2; 7 bases agree with TRBD1. CDR1 SGHNT and CDR2 YYREEE come from the germline V gene (reference sequence). Trimming at V came to 3 bases and at J to 4 bases, leaving 3 bases not matched to a gene. This CDR3 spans 13 amino acids. In DNA, the CDR3 is TGTGCCAGCAGCTCGACAGGGCCCTATGGCTACACCTTC. This gives the protein CASSSTGPYGYTF.

This clonotype turned up a few times. The chain links TRBV15 to TRBJ1-2; D not resolved. V dropped 0 bases and J dropped 4 bases, with 12 bases sitting between them. This CDR3 region has 15 residues. From germline, CDR1 is LNHNV and CDR2 YYDKDF (reference sequence). CDR3 protein: CATSRDLIGSYGYTF. CDR3 sequence (DNA): TGTGCCACCAGCAGAGATCTAATAGGTTCCTATGGCTACACCTTC. The whole variable domain, remainder taken from reference TRBV15 and TRBJ1-2, is DAMVIQNPRYQVTQFGKPVTLSCSQTLNHNVMYWYQQKSSQAPKLLFHYYDKDFNNEADTPDNFQSRRPNTSFCFLDIRSPGLGDTAMYLCATSRDLIGSYGYTFGSGTRLTVV.

The chain links TRBV4-1 to TRBJ2-7; no clear D. The germline CDR1 and CDR2 sequences are MGHRA and YSYEKL. This CDR3 has 14 amino acids. V lost 0 bases to trimming and J lost 2 bases, with 8 bases between them. The CDR3, as DNA: TGCGCCAGCAGCCAAGAAGCAGGACCCTACGAGCAGTACTTC. This codes for CASSQEAGPYEQYF.